This TCR beta chain was recorded in a study of T cell repertoires in cytomegalovirus infection. Overall study: CMV epitopes used comprised recently identified HLA-C-restricted ones and well-studied HLA-B-restricted ones. Study results and limitations: In two of eight donors, the top clonotype was HLA-C-restricted CMV-specific.

Concerning this clonotype itself: Its antigen is unidentified. The junction and the germline gene differ at one end; a read error may be behind it.

Germline assignment: CDR1 SGHRS and CDR2 YFSETQ. This CDR3 region has 18 residues. One entry per CDR3 protein results from TCRdb running MiXCR on the reads. Among 100,000 to 150,000 distinct CDR3 sequences listed, around 30% were seen once. The chain has TRBV5-1 and TRBJ2-5, with 11 bases fitting TRBD2. The sample here was CD8+ T cells from cultured PBMCs, taken from culture after CMV antigen stimulation. The clonotype was recovered from a human donor in good health (CMV status not recorded). Some clones in this sample may be carry-over from other donors' samples. In nucleotides, the CDR3 is TGTGCCAGCAGCTCAACCGGGACTAGCGGAATAAAGCAAGAGACCCAGTACTTC. This encodes CASSSTGTSGIKQETQYF.